This T cell receptor beta chain was observed in a study of shared clonotypes between healthy human individuals. Those who donated, Caucasian adults without exception, all lived in Nashville, Tennessee. Trimming cost V 4 bases and J 4 bases; bases outside gene matches: 5. This CDR3 is built from 15 residues. Germline V gene lookup returns CDR1 SEHNR and CDR2 FQNEAQ (reference sequence). Method: immunoSEQ multiplex PCR; TCRdb's copy keeps in-frame clones and lacks some. The sample yields about 450,000 clones, roughly 78% seen once. The rearrangement joins TRBV7-9 to TRBJ2-1, with 9 bases fitting TRBD2. The sequence was obtained from a middle-aged woman in good health. Some clones in this sample may be carry-over from other donors' samples. Sequencing used PBMCs. CDR3 residues: CASSSLAGRYNEQFF. CDR3 coding DNA: TGTGCCAGCAGCTCCCTAGCGGGAAGATACAATGAGCAGTTCTTC. The whole variable domain, filled in from reference TRBV7-9 and TRBJ2-1, reads DTGVSQNPRHKITKRGQNVTFRCDPISEHNRLYWYRQTLGQGPEFLTYFQNEAQLEKSRLLSDRFSAERPKGSFSTLEIQRTEQGDSAMYLCASSSLAGRYNEQFFGPGTRLTVL.